This T cell receptor (beta chain) was identified during a study of PD-1 blockade in classical Hodgkin lymphoma. The germline gives CDR1 MNHNS, CDR2 SASEGT. Trimming cost V 0 bases and J 7 bases; bases outside gene matches: 9. This CDR3 has 15 amino acids. Study-wide results and limits: CD4+ TCR diversity rose significantly by C4D1, and CD8+ TCR diversity did not. Differences between repertoires have undefined causes, possibly disease activity or prior therapy.

A word on this clone: Its antigen is currently unknown.

The repertoire was sequenced with immunoSEQ multiplex PCR; TCRdb's copy has only in-frame clones and lacks some. The repertoire consists of about 27,000 clones, with 88% occurring once and the leading ten covering roughly 6.3%. Each patient experienced a relapse that followed autologous stem cell transplantation, and brentuximab vedotin exposure varied. Negative selection with magnets was how CD8+ T cells were isolated from the thawed PBMCs. Under best response, outcomes were complete response, partial response or progressive disease. The clonotype was recovered from a human donor with classical Hodgkin lymphoma. This chain joins TRBV6-1 and TRBJ2-7, with 7 positions matching TRBD2. The sequences come from CD8+ T cells from blood, collected at baseline. CDR3 sequence (DNA): TGTGCCAGCAGTGAAGCTGGGGGGGTCTTTTTAGAGCAGTACTTC. It translates to CASSEAGGVFLEQYF.